Given below is one TCR beta chain in context. Germline CDR1 and CDR2: MGHDK and SYGVNS. The CDR3 has 13 amino acids. The V and J ends lost 4 bases and 3 bases respectively, with 10 bases between them. Time point denoted: cycle 4 day 1 (C4D1), after less than 7 weeks of nivolumab. Each patient's relapse followed autologous stem cell transplantation, and brentuximab vedotin exposure varied. The data were taken from a study of PD-1 blockade in classical Hodgkin lymphoma. The assay was immunoSEQ multiplex PCR, and TCRdb's table has in-frame clones only and misses some. The table has over 85,000 clones, approximately 90% seen once.

The receptor was isolated from a human donor with classical Hodgkin lymphoma. This chain uses TRBV25-1 with TRBJ2-7, with D possibly matching TRBD1 (6 bases). The source material was peripheral blood mononuclear cells (PBMCs), sampled before the fourth cycle of nivolumab. The CDR3 region is CASSVTGNYEQYF. Written as DNA, the CDR3 is TGTGCCAGCAGTGTCACAGGGAACTACGAGCAGTACTTC.